This T cell receptor (beta chain) was sequenced for a study of blood T cell repertoires in COVID-19. Background on the study: Specimens from acute and convalescent COVID-19 originated in the United States, Italy and Spain. The cDNA or gDNA used as material had been derived from T cells, B-cell-depleted T cells, or PBMCs.

Per the original methods: The authors estimated nucleated cell counts from reference gene primer amplification. Clones were read by immunoSEQ multiplex PCR, and TCRdb kept only the in-frame ones, dropping some. V and J calls and clone size follow that table, whereas D and trimming were derived from the DNA. The data show some 140,000 clones, with more than 60% seen just once and about 12% held by the top ten. CDR3 length: 13 residues. The J segment lost 7 bases and the V segment lost 5 bases, leaving 6 bases of the junction unmatched. Germline CDR1 and CDR2: WSHSY and SAAADI. Sequencing was carried out using peripheral blood. This chain uses TRBV10-2 with TRBJ1-2, with 8 bases matching TRBD1. The source of this sequence is an elderly man with acute or convalescent COVID-19. This chain's CDR3 is CASSPGGSGGYTF. CDR3 nucleotides: TGCGCCAGCAGTCCAGGGGGCTCTGGTGGCTACACCTTC.